A selection of T cell receptor beta chains follows, all from one sample in a study of T cells in Graves' hyperthyroidism and ophthalmopathy. TCRdb used MiXCR to reprocess the multiplex PCR reads, holding one entry per CDR3 protein. The sample includes fewer than 400,000 distinct CDR3 sequences, about 14% of them seen just once. The sequencing input was blood. These receptors all stem from a man aged 45 to 65 with Graves' ophthalmopathy. The CDR3 runs from the conserved cysteine through the conserved F or W. D genes are given only for firm matches. Clone size, where shown, is once, few, many, or a class for clones that have expanded.

j_call d_call clone_size cdr3_length v_call cdr3_aa cdr3_nt
TRBJ2-5 TRBD1 many 14 TRBV11-2 CASSRTGGQETQYF TGTGCCAGCAGCCGAACAGGGGGCCAAGAGACCCAGTACTTC
TRBJ2-3 TRBD2 NA 17 TRBV4-1 CASSQGTSGDYTDTQYF TGCGCCAGCAGCCAAGGGACTAGCGGGGACTACACAGATACGCAGTATTTT
TRBJ2-1 TRBD2 many 13 TRBV29-1 CSVCWGGYNEQFF TGCAGCGTTTGCTGGGGGGGCTACAATGAGCAGTTCTTC
TRBJ2-7 TRBD1 many 15 TRBV20-1 CSARDRAGGVYEQYF TGCAGTGCTAGAGATAGGGCAGGGGGCGTCTACGAGCAGTACTTC
TRBJ1-2 NA many 15 TRBV3-1 CASSQYRSPGYGYTF TGTGCCAGCAGCCAATACAGGAGTCCGGGTTATGGCTACACCTTC
TRBJ2-7 NA NA 17 TRBV27 CASSLRFGQPPTYEQYF TGTGCCAGCAGTTTAAGGTTTGGTCAACCTCCCACCTACGAGCAGTACTTC
TRBJ2-1 NA many 15 TRBV18 CASSLTQDPVNEQFF TGTGCCAGCTCTCTGACTCAAGACCCGGTTAATGAGCAGTTCTTC
TRBJ2-2 NA few 13 TRBV14 CASSPQPRGELFF TGTGCCAGCAGCCCACAACCCCGGGGGGAGCTGTTTTTT
TRBJ1-5 NA many 12 TRBV2 CASRQGAQPQHF TGTGCCAGCAGGCAGGGTGCTCAGCCCCAGCATTTT
TRBJ2-3 TRBD2 NA 15 TRBV2 CASRGLAAPTDTQYF TGTGCCAGCCGGGGACTAGCGGCACCCACAGATACGCAGTATTTT
TRBJ1-5 NA few 14 TRBV30 CAWSVQLGSQPQHF TGTGCCTGGAGTGTTCAGTTGGGAAGCCAGCCCCAGCATTTT
TRBJ2-7 TRBD2 many 14 TRBV28 CASSTGTSTYEQYF TGTGCCAGCAGTACCGGGACTAGCACCTACGAGCAGTACTTC
TRBJ2-5 NA few 13 TRBV29-1 CSVAAGAWETQYF TGCAGCGTTGCTGCAGGGGCTTGGGAGACCCAGTACTTC
TRBJ2-4 NA many 11 TRBV28 CATLGPYIQYF TGTGCCACGCTCGGGCCGTACATTCAGTACTTC
TRBJ1-5 NA many 14 TRBV30 CAWSAGREGQPQHF TGTGCCTGGAGTGCGGGCAGGGAAGGCCAGCCCCAGCATTTT
TRBJ1-5 TRBD1 NA 16 TRBV9 CASSVGQGGINQPQHF TGTGCCAGCAGCGTAGGGCAGGGGGGTATCAATCAGCCCCAGCATTTT
TRBJ1-5 NA many 15 TRBV7-2 CASSLSSGSGQPQHF TGTGCCAGCAGCTTAAGCTCTGGGTCAGGCCAGCCCCAGCATTTT
TRBJ2-4 NA NA 16 TRBV6-1 CASSQAGKLAKNIQYF TGTGCCAGCAGCCAGGCAGGAAAACTAGCCAAAAACATTCAGTACTTC
TRBJ1-4 NA NA 13 TRBV28 CASSAGDGGKLFF TGTGCCAGCAGTGCAGGGGACGGGGGAAAACTGTTTTTT
TRBJ2-3 TRBD2 many 15 TRBV5-6 CASSLEAGVGDTQYF TGTGCCAGCAGCTTGGAAGCGGGAGTTGGAGATACGCAGTATTTT
TRBJ2-1 NA many 17 TRBV3-1 CASSQVLNGRSYNEQFF TGTGCCAGCAGCCAAGTTTTAAACGGGAGAAGCTACAATGAGCAGTTCTTC
TRBJ1-2 NA many 14 TRBV12-3/TRBV12-4 CASSLAGASYGYTF TGTGCCAGCAGTTTAGCAGGGGCAAGTTATGGCTACACCTTC
TRBJ2-3 TRBD2 many 15 TRBV5-1 CASSLEGGSPDTQYF TGCGCCAGCAGCTTGGAGGGAGGGTCGCCAGATACGCAGTATTTT
TRBJ1-2 TRBD1 many 16 TRBV6-1 CASSPGTGVLSYGYTF TGTGCCAGCAGTCCCGGGACAGGGGTACTTAGCTATGGCTACACCTTC
TRBJ1-2 NA few 13 TRBV7-9 CASSPSLGSSYTF TGTGCCAGCAGTCCGAGCCTCGGCAGTAGCTACACCTTC
TRBJ1-1 NA many 15 TRBV12-3/TRBV12-4 CASSPQGGDQSEAFF TGTGCCAGCAGTCCTCAAGGCGGGGATCAGTCTGAAGCTTTCTTT
TRBJ2-3 TRBD2 many 15 TRBV5-1 CASSFIGRATDTQYF TGCGCCAGCAGCTTCATCGGGAGGGCCACAGATACGCAGTATTTT
TRBJ2-5 TRBD1 many 16 TRBV13 CASSPMGQGARETQYF TGTGCCAGCAGCCCAATGGGACAGGGGGCGCGGGAGACCCAGTACTTC
TRBJ2-3 TRBD2 many 16 TRBV11-2 CASSLRGRAITDTQYF TGTGCCAGCAGCTTACGTGGGAGGGCCATCACAGATACGCAGTATTTT
TRBJ2-2 NA NA 12 TRBV7-9 CASSLDLGELFF TGTGCCAGCAGCTTAGATCTCGGGGAGCTGTTTTTT
TRBJ1-2 TRBD1 many 16 TRBV9 CASSLPGTGKNYGYTF TGTGCCAGCAGCCTCCCCGGGACAGGGAAAAACTATGGCTACACCTTC
TRBJ2-7 NA NA 12 TRBV6-1 CASSHVPYEQYF TGTGCCAGCAGTCACGTCCCCTACGAGCAGTACTTC
TRBJ2-3 TRBD2 many 14 TRBV20-1 CSAKTSGRVDTQYF TGCAGTGCCAAAACTAGCGGGAGGGTGGATACGCAGTATTTT
TRBJ2-1 TRBD2 NA 16 TRBV14 CASSRPLAGIYNEQFF TGTGCCAGCAGCCGACCCCTAGCGGGGATCTACAATGAGCAGTTCTTC
TRBJ1-2 NA NA 13 TRBV4-1 CASSQEGLYGYTF TGCGCCAGCAGCCAAGAGGGCCTCTATGGCTACACCTTC
TRBJ2-1 NA NA 14 TRBV5-4 CASSYSDRPSEQFF TGTGCCAGCAGCTACTCGGACCGACCTTCTGAGCAGTTCTTC
TRBJ1-5 TRBD1 NA 16 TRBV5-8 CASSPSGTGYNQPQHF TGTGCCAGCAGCCCATCAGGGACAGGGTACAATCAGCCCCAGCATTTT
TRBJ2-3 NA NA 14 TRBV6-1 CASGEERSTDTQYF TGTGCCAGCGGAGAGGAGAGGAGCACAGATACGCAGTATTTT
TRBJ1-1 NA NA 15 TRBV10-3 CAVRRVGISRTEAFF TGTGCCGTTAGGCGCGTGGGCATCAGTAGGACTGAAGCTTTCTTT
TRBJ1-4 TRBD1 many 15 TRBV5-1 CASSRTGATNEKLFF TGCGCCAGCAGCCGCACAGGGGCAACTAATGAAAAACTGTTTTTT
TRBJ2-5 NA NA 14 TRBV5-1 CASSLRKELETQYF TGCGCCAGCAGCTTGCGTAAAGAGTTAGAGACCCAGTACTTC
TRBJ2-3 NA many 14 TRBV2 CASKAALIVGTQYF TGTGCCAGCAAGGCAGCTCTCATCGTCGGTACGCAGTATTTT
TRBJ2-2 NA many 15 TRBV11-3 CASSLLFQDTGELFF TGTGCCAGCAGCTTACTGTTCCAGGACACCGGGGAGCTGTTTTTT
TRBJ2-7 NA many 12 TRBV20-1 CSARLVSYEQYF TGCAGTGCTAGACTAGTATCCTACGAGCAGTACTTC
TRBJ2-7 NA NA 13 TRBV12-3/TRBV12-4 CASRRGQFYEQYF TGTGCCAGTCGGCGGGGACAATTCTACGAGCAGTACTTC